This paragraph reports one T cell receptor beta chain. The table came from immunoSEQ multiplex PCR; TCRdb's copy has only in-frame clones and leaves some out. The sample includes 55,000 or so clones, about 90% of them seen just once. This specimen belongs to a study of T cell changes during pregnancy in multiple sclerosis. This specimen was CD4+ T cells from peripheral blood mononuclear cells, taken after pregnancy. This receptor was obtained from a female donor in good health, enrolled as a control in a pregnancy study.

The CDR3 sequence is CATLDRAGGYTF. The CDR3 DNA follows: TGTGCCACTCTAGACAGGGCAGGTGGCTACACCTTC. The V gene is TRBV6-4, the J gene TRBJ1-2, with TRBD1 matching over 7 bases. J lost 7 bases, V lost 10 bases, and 9 bases had no gene match. This CDR3 contains 12 residues. From germline, CDR1 is MRHNA and CDR2 SNTAGT.